This T cell receptor (beta chain) was captured in a study of shared T cell receptors in the human thymus. The CDR3 loop spans 19 amino acids. The germline V gene has CDR1 LNHNV and CDR2 YYDKDF (reference sequence). Comment on this clone: One end of the junction does not line up with germline, which may come from a read error.

TCRdb's table, derived via immunoSEQ multiplex PCR, lists solely in-frame clones and lacks some. The data contain over 650,000 clones, 70% to 90% of them singletons. These data also featured in a second study, about human thymus T cells.

This TCR derives from a boy under two years old with a congenital heart defect. The sequencing sample was made of thymocytes. The rearrangement links TRBV15 to TRBJ1-5, with 10 bases aligning to TRBD1. In DNA, the CDR3 is TGTGCCACCAGCAGAGAGAGGGGCCCGGGACAGGGGAGCAACCAGCCCCAGCATTTT. Translation gives CATSRERGPGQGSNQPQHF. The full variable domain, its missing parts supplied by reference TRBV15 and TRBJ1-5, is DAMVIQNPRYQVTQFGKPVTLSCSQTLNHNVMYWYQQKSSQAPKLLFHYYDKDFNNEADTPDNFQSRRPNTSFCFLDIRSPGLGDTAMYLCATSRERGPGQGSNQPQHFGDGTRLSIL.